This T cell receptor (beta chain) was profiled in a study of T-cell memory formation after mild COVID-19. With respect to this clonotype: The antigen is unknown.

Study outcomes and limitations: Contracting CD4+ clones sat mainly in CM and EM; CD8+ in EMRA.

TCRdb recomputed calls from the 5' RACE reads with MiXCR, one row per CDR3 protein. The table lists about 160,000 distinct CDR3 sequences, roughly 31% of them singletons, with around 12% in the top ten. V was trimmed by 4 bases and J by 7 bases, leaving 11 bases between them. CDR1 and CDR2 (germline): SGHRS, YFSETQ. The CDR3 totals 13 residues. The chain employs TRBV5-1 and TRBJ2-2; the D gene could be TRBD1 or TRBD2 (5 bases each). The specimen sequenced was PBMCs or a T cell subset sorted from them (not recorded which). The receptor was derived from an adult woman who had mild COVID-19 (a few samples of this study predate the infection). Cell type and time point are not known. This CDR3 is CASSIDSGGELFF. DNA for the CDR3: TGCGCCAGCAGCATTGACAGCGGCGGGGAGCTGTTTTTT.